This TCR beta chain derives from a study of blood T cells in healthy people across ages. Notes on the study in general: A strong correlation was found between TCR beta diversity and the percentage of naive T cells.

This clonotype was counted many times. Its antigen is not identified. This CDR3 contains 15 residues. Trimming took 5 bases from V and 0 from J, leaving 12 bases between them. A sample-barcoded 5' primer and a J-beta primer mix were used in a second PCR of about 7 to 12 cycles. Unique molecular identifiers of 12 random nucleotides labeled each cDNA. TCRdb re-derived calls from the 5' RACE reads in MiXCR, one entry per CDR3 protein. The sample consists of around 820,000 distinct CDR3 sequences, approximately 25% of them appearing once. PBMCs numbering at least 7 million were isolated per sample. The sample was also reused in another study, on T cells of mothers and their children. According to that study: All donors were healthy and Caucasian; they were a few mothers and their six children.

The source is a boy aged 5-17 years in good health. The chain employs TRBV12-3 or TRBV12-4 and TRBJ2-3, with a possible D match to TRBD2 (5 bases). Sequencing was carried out using blood. DNA for the CDR3: TGTGCCAGCAGTGGACTCTTTGCTAGCACAGATACGCAGTATTTT. This sequence encodes CASSGLFASTDTQYF.